This record looks at one T cell receptor beta chain sequence and its context. This record comes from a study of Graves' ophthalmopathy and Graves' hyperthyroidism. V shed 0 bases, J shed 3 bases, and the junction held 5 bases outside the gene matches. The CDR3 spans 16 residues. Germline lookup yields CDR1 SGDLS and CDR2 YYNGEE. For repertoire sequencing, the TCR beta CDR3 regions were amplified from RNA transcripts. The first round was an RT-PCR with HTBI primers, and the second round was a multiplex PCR. TCRdb passed the multiplex PCR reads through MiXCR, listing each CDR3 protein once. The repertoire holds approximately 700,000 distinct CDR3 sequences, with roughly two fifths as singletons.

Sequenced: peripheral blood. The sequence derives from an adult man with Graves' ophthalmopathy. J is TRBJ2-2 and V is TRBV9; 7 bases are a match to TRBD2. The CDR3 coding sequence is TGTGCCAGCAGCGTAGGCGGGAGTGCGTACACCGGGGAGCTGTTTTTT. The encoded protein is CASSVGGSAYTGELFF.